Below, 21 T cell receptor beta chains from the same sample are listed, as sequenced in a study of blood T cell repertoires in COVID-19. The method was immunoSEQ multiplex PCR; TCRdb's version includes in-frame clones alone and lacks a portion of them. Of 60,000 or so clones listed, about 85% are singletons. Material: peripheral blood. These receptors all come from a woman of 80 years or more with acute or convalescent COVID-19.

CDR3 nucleotide sequence: TGTGCCAGTAGTGGGGGGACAGACAATCAGCCCCAGCATTTT. Residues: CASSGGTDNQPQHF. This chain uses TRBV19 with TRBJ1-5; 7 bases are a match to TRBD1. V lost 5 bases, J lost 3 bases, and 4 bases stayed unmatched. Germline CDR1 is LNHDA and CDR2 is SQIVND (reference sequence). The CDR3 consists of 14 residues. The variable domain in full, completed from reference TRBV19 and TRBJ1-5, reads DGGITQSPKYLFRKEGQNVTLSCEQNLNHDAMYWYRQDPGQGLRLIYYSQIVNDFQKGDIAEGYSVSREKKESFPLTVTSAQKNPTAFYLCASSGGTDNQPQHFGDGTRLSIL.

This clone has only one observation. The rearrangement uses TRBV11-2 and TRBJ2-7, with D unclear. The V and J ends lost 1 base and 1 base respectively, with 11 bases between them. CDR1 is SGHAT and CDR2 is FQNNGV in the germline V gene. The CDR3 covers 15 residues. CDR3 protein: CASSLGRSPSYEQYF. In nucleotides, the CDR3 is TGTGCCAGCAGCTTAGGTCGCAGTCCTTCCTACGAGCAGTACTTC.

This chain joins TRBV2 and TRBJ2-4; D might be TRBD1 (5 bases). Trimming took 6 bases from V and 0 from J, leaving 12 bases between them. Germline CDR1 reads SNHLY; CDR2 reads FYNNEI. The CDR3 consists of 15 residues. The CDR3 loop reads CASRGQTLAKNIQYF. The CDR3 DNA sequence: TGTGCCAGCAGGGGGCAGACGCTAGCCAAAAACATTCAGTACTTC.

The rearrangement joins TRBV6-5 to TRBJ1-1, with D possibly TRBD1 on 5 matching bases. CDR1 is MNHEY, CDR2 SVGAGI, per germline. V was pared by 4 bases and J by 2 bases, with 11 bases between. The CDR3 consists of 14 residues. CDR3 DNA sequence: TGTGCCAGCAGTTTCTCAGGGAGTAACACTGAAGCTTTCTTT. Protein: CASSFSGSNTEAFF.

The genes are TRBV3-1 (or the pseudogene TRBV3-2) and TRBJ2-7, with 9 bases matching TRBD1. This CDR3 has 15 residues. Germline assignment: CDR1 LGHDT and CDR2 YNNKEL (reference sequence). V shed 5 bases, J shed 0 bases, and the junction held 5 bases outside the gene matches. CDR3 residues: CASSSQGAASYEQYF. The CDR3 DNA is TGTGCCAGCAGCTCACAGGGGGCAGCCTCCTACGAGCAGTACTTC.

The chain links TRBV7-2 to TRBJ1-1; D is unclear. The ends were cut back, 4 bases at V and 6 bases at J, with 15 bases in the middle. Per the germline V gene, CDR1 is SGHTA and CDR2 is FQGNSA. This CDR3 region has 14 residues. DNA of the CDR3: TGTGCCAGCAGCTCTTCGGGAGGGATCGCTGAAGCTTTCTTT. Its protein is CASSSSGGIAEAFF.

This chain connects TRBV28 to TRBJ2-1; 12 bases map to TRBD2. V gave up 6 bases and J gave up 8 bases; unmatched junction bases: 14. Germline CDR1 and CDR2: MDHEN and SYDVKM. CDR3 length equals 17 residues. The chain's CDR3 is CASSPTKTSGSTDEQFF. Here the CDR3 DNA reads TGTGCCAGCAGCCCGACCAAGACTAGCGGGAGTACAGATGAGCAGTTCTTC. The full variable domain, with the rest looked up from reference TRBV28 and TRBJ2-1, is DVKVTQSSRYLVKRTGEKVFLECVQDMDHENMFWYRQDPGLGLRLIYFSYDVKMKEKGDIPEGYSVSREKKERFSLILESASTNQTSMYLCASSPTKTSGSTDEQFFGPGTRLTVL.

Here the CDR3 DNA reads TGTGCCAGCAGCTTCGGGACTAGCGGGGGCCCCACAGATACGCAGTATTTT. Translated, it gives CASSFGTSGGPTDTQYF. This chain links TRBV7-9 with TRBJ2-3; TRBD2 agrees at 14 bases. Trimming at V came to 3 bases and at J to 2 bases, leaving 4 bases not matched to a gene. Germline values: CDR1 SEHNR, CDR2 FQNEAQ (reference sequence). The CDR3 contains 17 residues.

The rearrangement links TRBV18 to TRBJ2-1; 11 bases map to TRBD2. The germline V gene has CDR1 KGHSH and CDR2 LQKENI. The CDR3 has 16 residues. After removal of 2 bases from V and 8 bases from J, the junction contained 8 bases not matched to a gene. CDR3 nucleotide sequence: TGTGCCAGCTCACCAGGACTAGCGGGCTCCGGGGATGAGCAGTTCTTC. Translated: CASSPGLAGSGDEQFF.

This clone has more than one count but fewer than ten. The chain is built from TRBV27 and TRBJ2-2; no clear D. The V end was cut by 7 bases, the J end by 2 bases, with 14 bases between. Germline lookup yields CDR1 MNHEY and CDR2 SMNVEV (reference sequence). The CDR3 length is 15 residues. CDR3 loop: CASTLGLFNTGELFF. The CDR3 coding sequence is TGTGCCAGCACTCTAGGCCTATTTAACACCGGGGAGCTGTTTTTT.

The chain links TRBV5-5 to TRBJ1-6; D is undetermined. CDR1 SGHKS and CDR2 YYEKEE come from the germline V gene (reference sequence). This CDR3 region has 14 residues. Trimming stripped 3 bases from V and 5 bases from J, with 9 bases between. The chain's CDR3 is CASSSRQNNSPLHF. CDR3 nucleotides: TGTGCCAGCAGCTCGCGGCAGAATAATTCACCCCTCCACTTT.

The CDR3 sequence is CASSIDRGYTF. The CDR3 region has the DNA TGTGCCAGTAGTATAGATCGGGGCTACACCTTC. This rearrangement joins TRBV19 to TRBJ1-2; D uncertain. Per the germline V gene, CDR1 is LNHDA and CDR2 is SQIVND (reference sequence). Trimming cost V 0 bases and J 8 bases, with 4 bases left between them. This CDR3 is built from 11 residues. Full variable domain (missing parts from reference TRBV19 and TRBJ1-2): DGGITQSPKYLFRKEGQNVTLSCEQNLNHDAMYWYRQDPGQGLRLIYYSQIVNDFQKGDIAEGYSVSREKKESFPLTVTSAQKNPTAFYLCASSIDRGYTFGSGTRLTVV.

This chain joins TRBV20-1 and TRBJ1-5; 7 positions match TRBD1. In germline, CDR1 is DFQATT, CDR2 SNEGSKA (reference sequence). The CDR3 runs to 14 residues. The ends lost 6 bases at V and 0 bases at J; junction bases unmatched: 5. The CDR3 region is CSASQGDSNQPQHF. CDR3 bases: TGCAGTGCGAGTCAGGGGGATAGCAATCAGCCCCAGCATTTT.

CDR3 bases: TGTGCCAGCAGCAAAGACGGGAGGGGTTCACTCTCTGGGGCCAACGTCCTGACTTTC. Translation: CASSKDGRGSLSGANVLTF. V is TRBV21-1 and J is TRBJ2-6; TRBD2, the table's D call, lacks a check against the DNA. TRBV21-1 represents a pseudogene. CDR3 length: 19 amino acids.

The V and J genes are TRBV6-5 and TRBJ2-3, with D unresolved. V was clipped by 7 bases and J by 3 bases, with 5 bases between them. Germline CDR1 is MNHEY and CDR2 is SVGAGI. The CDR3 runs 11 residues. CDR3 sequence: CASTSTDTQYF. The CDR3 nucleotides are TGTGCCAGCACCAGTACAGATACGCAGTATTTT.

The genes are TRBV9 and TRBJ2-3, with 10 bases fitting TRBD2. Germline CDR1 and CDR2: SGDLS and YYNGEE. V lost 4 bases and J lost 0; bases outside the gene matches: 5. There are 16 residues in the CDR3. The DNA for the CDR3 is TGTGCCAGCAGCTCCTCTAGCGGGGGAAGCACAGATACGCAGTATTTT. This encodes CASSSSSGGSTDTQYF.

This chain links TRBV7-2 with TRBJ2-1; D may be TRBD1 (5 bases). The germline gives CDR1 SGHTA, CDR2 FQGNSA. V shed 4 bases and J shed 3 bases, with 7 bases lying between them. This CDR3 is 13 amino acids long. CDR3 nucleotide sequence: TGTGCCAGCAGCTCCGGACACTACAATGAGCAGTTCTTC. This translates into CASSSGHYNEQFF.

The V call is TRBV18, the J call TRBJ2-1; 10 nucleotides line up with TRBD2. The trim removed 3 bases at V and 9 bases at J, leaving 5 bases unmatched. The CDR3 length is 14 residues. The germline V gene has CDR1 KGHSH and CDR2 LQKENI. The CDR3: CASSPLAGDVEQFF. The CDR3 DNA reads TGTGCCAGCTCACCGCTAGCGGGGGATGTTGAGCAGTTCTTC.

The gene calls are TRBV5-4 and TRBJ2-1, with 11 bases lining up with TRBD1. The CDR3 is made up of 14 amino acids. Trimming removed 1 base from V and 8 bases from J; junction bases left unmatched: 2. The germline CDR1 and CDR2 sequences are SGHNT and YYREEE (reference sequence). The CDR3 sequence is CASSLRDRGYEQFF. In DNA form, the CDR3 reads TGTGCCAGCAGCTTGAGGGACAGGGGGTATGAGCAGTTCTTC.

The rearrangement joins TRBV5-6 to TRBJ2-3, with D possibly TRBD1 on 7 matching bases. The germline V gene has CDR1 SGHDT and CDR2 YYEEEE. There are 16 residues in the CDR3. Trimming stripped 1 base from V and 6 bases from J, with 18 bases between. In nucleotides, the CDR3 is TGTGCCAGCAGCTTGAGAGGGGCCAGGGGGGTCGATACGCAGTATTTT. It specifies CASSLRGARGVDTQYF.

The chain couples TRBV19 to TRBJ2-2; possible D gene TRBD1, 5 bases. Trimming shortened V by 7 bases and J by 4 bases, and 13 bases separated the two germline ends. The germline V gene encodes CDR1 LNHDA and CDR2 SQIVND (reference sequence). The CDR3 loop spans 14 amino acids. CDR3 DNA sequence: TGTGCCAGTACTGGAGCAGACAGCACCGGGGAGCTGTTTTTT. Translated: CASTGADSTGELFF.